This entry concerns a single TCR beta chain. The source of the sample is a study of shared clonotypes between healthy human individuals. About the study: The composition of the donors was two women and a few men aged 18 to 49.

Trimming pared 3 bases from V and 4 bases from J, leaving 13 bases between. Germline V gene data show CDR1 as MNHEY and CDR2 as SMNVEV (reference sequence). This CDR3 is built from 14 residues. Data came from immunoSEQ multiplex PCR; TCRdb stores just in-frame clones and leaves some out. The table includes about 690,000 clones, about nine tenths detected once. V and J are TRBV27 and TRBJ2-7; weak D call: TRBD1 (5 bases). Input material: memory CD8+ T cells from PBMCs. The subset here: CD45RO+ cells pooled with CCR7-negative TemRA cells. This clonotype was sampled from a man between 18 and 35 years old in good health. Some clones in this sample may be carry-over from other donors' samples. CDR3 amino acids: CASSFLGLGYEQYF. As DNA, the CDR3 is TGTGCCAGCAGTTTTCTGGGGCTCGGGTACGAGCAGTACTTC.